Shown below are 20 T cell receptor beta chains from a single sample sequenced in a study of blood T cells in healthy people across ages. With a J-beta primer mix and a sample-barcoded 5' primer, a second PCR ran roughly 6 to 11 cycles. TCRdb analysed the 5' RACE reads with MiXCR anew, one entry per CDR3 protein. The sample yields about 640,000 distinct CDR3 sequences, roughly 53% seen once. The sequencing sample was made of blood. These receptors were collected from a man aged 60 to 75 in good health.

This clonotype showed up just a few times. The rearrangement joins TRBV29-1 to TRBJ2-1, with TRBD2 matching 8 bases. CDR1 SQVTM and CDR2 ANQGSEA come from the germline V gene. This CDR3 has 14 amino acids. After removal of 6 bases from V and 9 bases from J, the junction contained 13 bases not matched to a gene. CDR3 DNA sequence: TGCAGCGTGAGCCAATTCTCGGGAGGGGTTGAGCAGTTCTTC. Amino acids: CSVSQFSGGVEQFF.

The V call is TRBV6-6, the J call TRBJ2-6; D remains unclear. This CDR3 has 16 amino acids. Germline V CDR1 and CDR2: MNHNY, SVGAGI (reference sequence). V dropped 1 base and J dropped 0 bases, with 7 bases sitting between them. The CDR3 region is CASSYYSPSGANVLTF. CDR3 coding DNA: TGTGCCAGCAGTTACTACAGCCCCTCTGGGGCCAACGTCCTGACTTTC.

The chain uses TRBV2 and TRBJ2-3; D is unresolved. Germline CDR1 and CDR2: SNHLY and FYNNEI. Deletions cut 6 bases from V and 2 bases from J, with 15 bases between. The CDR3 totals 15 residues. In DNA form, the CDR3 reads TGTGCCAGCAGCGTCACAGTCCCCTTCACAGATACGCAGTATTTT. As protein: CASSVTVPFTDTQYF.

The rearrangement links TRBV28 to TRBJ2-7, with D possibly TRBD2 on 6 matching bases. This CDR3 contains 14 residues. CDR1 MDHEN and CDR2 SYDVKM come from the germline V gene. The ends were cut back, 5 bases at V and 1 base at J, with 12 bases in the middle. CDR3 DNA: TGTGCCAGCAGTAAACCCGGGACTTCCTACGAGCAGTACTTC. Protein: CASSKPGTSYEQYF.

This chain uses TRBV5-1 with TRBJ2-5; a possible D gene is TRBD1 (5 bases). CDR1 and CDR2 (germline): SGHRS, YFSETQ. The V end lost 2 bases, the J end lost 11 bases, and 22 bases lay between the germline ends. The CDR3 loop spans 15 amino acids. Here the CDR3 DNA reads TGCGCCAGCAGCTTTTCCACAGGTTCCTACAATGAGCAGTACTTC. Translation gives CASSFSTGSYNEQYF.

This clonotype occurred once. The chain combines TRBV7-6 with TRBJ2-2; the match to TRBD1 covers 8 bases. The CDR3 covers 16 residues. In germline, CDR1 is SGHVS, CDR2 FNYEAQ. After removal of 5 bases from V and 6 bases from J, the junction contained 11 bases not matched to a gene. Written as DNA, the CDR3 is TGTGCCAGCAGCACCGGACAGGGTTTATCTGCCGGGGAGCTGTTTTTT. Its translation: CASSTGQGLSAGELFF. Combining the CDR3 with reference TRBV7-6 and TRBJ2-2 gives the whole variable domain GAGVSQSPRYKVTKRGQDVALRCDPISGHVSLYWYRQALGQGPEFLTYFNYEAQQDKSGLPNDRFSAERPEGSISTLTIQRTEQRDSAMYRCASSTGQGLSAGELFFGEGSRLTVL.

The CDR3 protein is CASRTGGQGTHSNQPQHF. CDR3 sequence (DNA): TGTGCCAGCAGAACCGGGGGACAGGGGACTCATAGCAATCAGCCCCAGCATTTT. The chain is built from TRBV6-1 and TRBJ1-5; 10 nucleotides align to TRBD1. The CDR3 runs to 18 residues. CDR1 is MNHNS and CDR2 is SASEGT in the germline V gene. The ends lost 6 bases at V and 0 bases at J; junction bases unmatched: 11.

The chain combines TRBV20-1 with TRBJ2-3, with D possibly being TRBD1 (6 bases). The CDR3 runs 13 residues. The germline V and J ends were trimmed by 5 bases and 0 bases, with 9 bases remaining between them. From germline, CDR1 is DFQATT and CDR2 SNEGSKA (reference sequence). The CDR3 DNA is TGCAGTGCTGATCAGGGGAGCACAGATACGCAGTATTTT. Translated, it gives CSADQGSTDTQYF.

The chain has TRBV7-9 and TRBJ2-3, with D tentatively TRBD1 or TRBD2 (5 bases each). Deletions cut 4 bases from V and 0 bases from J, with 11 bases between. There are 15 residues in the CDR3. Per the germline V gene, CDR1 is SEHNR and CDR2 is FQNEAQ (reference sequence). The chain's CDR3 is CASSSLGVSTDTQYF. The CDR3 DNA follows: TGTGCCAGCAGCTCCCTGGGGGTTAGCACAGATACGCAGTATTTT. The full variable domain, with the rest looked up from reference TRBV7-9 and TRBJ2-3, is DTGVSQNPRHKITKRGQNVTFRCDPISEHNRLYWYRQTLGQGPEFLTYFQNEAQLEKSRLLSDRFSAERPKGSFSTLEIQRTEQGDSAMYLCASSSLGVSTDTQYFGPGTRLTVL.

The chain joins TRBV20-1 to TRBJ1-1, with a weak D call TRBD1 (6 bases). The germline V and J ends were trimmed by 2 bases and 5 bases, with 15 bases remaining between them. CDR3 length equals 14 residues. Germline V CDR1 and CDR2: DFQATT, SNEGSKA (reference sequence). The CDR3 DNA sequence: TGCAGTGCTAGATTCCCAGGGGCGAGGACTGAAGCTTTCTTT. Its translation: CSARFPGARTEAFF.

The chain uses TRBV20-1 and TRBJ1-6; no firm D call. Trimming pared 0 bases from V and 7 bases from J, leaving 13 bases between. The CDR3 is made up of 15 amino acids. Germline V CDR1 and CDR2: DFQATT, SNEGSKA (reference sequence). DNA for the CDR3: TGCAGTGCTAGAGATACGGGGATCCAAAATTCACCCCTCCACTTT. This gives the protein CSARDTGIQNSPLHF.

The chain joins TRBV10-1 to TRBJ2-7; 7 nucleotides match TRBD2. V trimming: 6 bases; J trimming: 3 bases; junction bases outside the gene matches: 11. Germline V gene lookup returns CDR1 WNHNN and CDR2 SYGVQD (reference sequence). The CDR3 length is 15 residues. CDR3 sequence reads: CASSVGLGPVYEQYF. CDR3 coding DNA: TGCGCCAGCAGCGTCGGACTAGGTCCTGTCTACGAGCAGTACTTC.

The CDR3 DNA sequence: TGCGCCAGCAGCTTGGGAGCCAGGGTGAATCAGGCTGAAGCTTTCTTT. This codes for CASSLGARVNQAEAFF. This chain uses TRBV5-1 with TRBJ1-1; weak D call: TRBD1 (5 bases). CDR1 and CDR2 from the germline V gene are SGHRS and YFSETQ. V was cut by 0 bases and J by 6 bases, with 18 bases left in between. This CDR3 is 16 amino acids long.

The chain is built from TRBV7-9 and TRBJ2-7; a weak D match, TRBD1 (6 bases). Germline loops: CDR1 SEHNR, CDR2 FQNEAQ (reference sequence). V lost 5 bases and J lost 0, with 11 bases in between. This CDR3 contains 14 residues. CDR3 nucleotide sequence: TGTGCCAGCAGCCCCAGGACAGACTCCTACGAGCAGTACTTC. The encoded protein is CASSPRTDSYEQYF.

This sequence joins TRBV5-1 and TRBJ2-2; 7 nucleotides agree with TRBD1. Germline V gives CDR1 SGHRS, CDR2 YFSETQ. V trimming: 3 bases; J trimming: 3 bases; junction bases outside the gene matches: 5. The CDR3 length is 15 residues. In nucleotides, the CDR3 is TGCGCCAGCAGCTCCACCGGGACAGACACCGGGGAGCTGTTTTTT. This sequence encodes CASSSTGTDTGELFF.

The chain uses TRBV28 and TRBJ1-2; D might be TRBD1 (6 bases). Germline V gives CDR1 MDHEN, CDR2 SYDVKM. The CDR3 consists of 13 residues. V lost 5 bases, J lost 6 bases, and 13 bases lay in between. The CDR3: CASSSDRLHGYTF. CDR3 DNA: TGTGCCAGCAGTAGCGACAGGTTGCATGGCTACACCTTC.

The V gene is TRBV6-2 or TRBV6-3, the J gene TRBJ1-4; D is possibly TRBD1 (5 bases). The CDR3 is 17 amino acids. The V end was cut by 5 bases, the J end by 5 bases, with 21 bases between. CDR1 and CDR2 (germline): MNHEY, SVGEGT. The CDR3 reads CASSPPVGQVLNEKLFF. The CDR3 DNA is TGTGCCAGCAGTCCCCCGGTGGGGCAGGTCTTGAATGAAAAACTGTTTTTT.

The chain couples TRBV20-1 to TRBJ2-1; 12 bases agree with TRBD2. Germline V gene data show CDR1 as DFQATT and CDR2 as SNEGSKA (reference sequence). V lost 2 bases and J lost 3; bases outside the gene matches: 5. The CDR3 runs to 16 residues. The CDR3 DNA sequence: TGCAGTGCTAGATCCCCGGGACTAGCGGGCTACAATGAGCAGTTCTTC. It specifies CSARSPGLAGYNEQFF.

This sequence joins TRBV2 and TRBJ2-5; D is perhaps TRBD1 (6 bases). CDR3 length: 13 amino acids. Germline assignment: CDR1 SNHLY and CDR2 FYNNEI. The germline V and J ends were trimmed by 6 bases and 2 bases, with 10 bases remaining between them. The CDR3 spells CASRPGDQETQYF. The CDR3 nucleotides read TGTGCCAGCAGGCCAGGGGATCAAGAGACCCAGTACTTC.

The chain recombines TRBV13 with TRBJ2-1; D is uncertain. CDR3 length: 13 residues. V dropped 0 bases and J dropped 10 bases, with 10 bases sitting between them. CDR1 and CDR2 from the germline V gene are PRHDT and FYEKMQ (reference sequence). Here the CDR3 reads CASSLGRAVEQFF. The CDR3 coding sequence is TGTGCCAGCAGCTTAGGCCGGGCGGTCGAGCAGTTCTTC.